The sequence of this T cell receptor (beta chain) was determined in a study of molecular identifiers for immune sequencing clone quantification. Study results and caveats: The study reportedly detected spiked Jurkat TCR RNA from one cell among about a million naive cells.

Sorted naive CD8 T cells, 20,000 to 1,000,000, were sequenced from 10%, 30% or 50% RNA. Libraries of bulk TCR were made by previously described methods (with listed TCR primers). One entry per CDR3 protein, called by TCRdb with MiXCR from the PCR reads. The table has 79,000 or so distinct CDR3 sequences, around a quarter seen once. The length of the CDR3 is 13 residues. As for this clonotype: Antigen specificity is unknown.

Input material: naive CD8+ T cells from blood, with Jurkat cell RNA spiked in. Subset indicated: FACS-sorted CD8+CD4-CCR7+CD45RA+ naive T cells. The TCR comes from a human donor in good health. Some libraries in this study had Jurkat cell RNA spiked in. V usage is TRBV3-2 and J usage is TRBJ2-7; no DNA check was done on the table's D call, TRBD1. TRBV3-2 constitutes a pseudogene. DNA for the CDR3: TGTGCCAGCAGCCTAACACAGGGAGTCGAGCAGTACTTC. Translation gives CASSLTQGVEQYF.